This entry is about one T cell receptor beta chain. CDR3 size: 13 residues. V lost 5 bases to trimming and J lost 4 bases, with 9 bases between them. The data belong to a study of blood T cell repertoires in COVID-19. The protocol was immunoSEQ multiplex PCR, while the TCRdb copy is restricted to in-frame clones and leaves out a portion. The repertoire holds 250,000 to 300,000 clones, about nine tenths seen once, with approximately 2.2% in the top ten. The chain combines TRBV12-3 or TRBV12-4 with TRBJ1-5; possible D gene TRBD1, 5 bases. The TCR comes from a man aged 50 to 59 with acute or convalescent COVID-19. Sequenced sample: peripheral blood. The CDR3: CASSPRANQPQHF. The DNA for the CDR3 is TGTGCCAGCAGTCCCAGGGCTAATCAGCCCCAGCATTTT.